The clone carrying this T cell receptor (beta chain) was detected only a few times. What it binds is not known. Study processing details: Differences in CDR3 between clinicopathological groups were drawn on to build a classifier intended to discriminate distant-metastatic papillary thyroid cancer patients. TCRdb reanalyzed the PCR reads via MiXCR. The V and J calls come from TCRdb's annotation, not from the publication. The sample contains approximately 31,000 clones, approximately 31% of which appear only once. Ahead of thyroid surgery, no patient had received treatment of any kind. The data belong to a study of metastatic and nonmetastatic thyroid tumors. The overall study: It was across blood and tumor or nodule tissue from malignant and benign thyroid patients that repertoires were compared. The study's findings and limits: Versus benign nodules, malignant thyroid tumors reportedly had significantly higher TCR beta diversity, in blood and tumor.

Germline-derived CDR1 and CDR2 are MNHNS and SASEGT. The CDR3 runs 15 residues. J gave up 6 bases and V 1 base, and 3 bases lay outside the gene matches. The chain links TRBV6-1 to TRBJ2-1, with 10 bases that match TRBD2. This receptor was taken from a female donor with papillary thyroid cancer or a benign thyroid nodule (not recorded which). Some clones in this sample may be carry-over from other donors' samples. Material for sequencing was blood. CDR3 residues: CASSEEAGGPNEQFF. The CDR3 nucleotides read TGTGCCAGCAGTGAAGAAGCGGGAGGGCCCAATGAGCAGTTCTTC.